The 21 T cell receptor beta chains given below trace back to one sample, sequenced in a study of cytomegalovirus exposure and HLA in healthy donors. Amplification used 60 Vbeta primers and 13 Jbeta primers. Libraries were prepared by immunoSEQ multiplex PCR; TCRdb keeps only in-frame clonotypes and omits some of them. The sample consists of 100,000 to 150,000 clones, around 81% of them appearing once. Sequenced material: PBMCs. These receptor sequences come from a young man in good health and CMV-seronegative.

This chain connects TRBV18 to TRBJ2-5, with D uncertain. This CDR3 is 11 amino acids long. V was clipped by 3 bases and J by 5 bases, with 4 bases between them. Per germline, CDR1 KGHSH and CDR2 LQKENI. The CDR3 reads CASSPEETQYF. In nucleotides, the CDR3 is TGTGCCAGCTCACCCGAGGAGACCCAGTACTTC.

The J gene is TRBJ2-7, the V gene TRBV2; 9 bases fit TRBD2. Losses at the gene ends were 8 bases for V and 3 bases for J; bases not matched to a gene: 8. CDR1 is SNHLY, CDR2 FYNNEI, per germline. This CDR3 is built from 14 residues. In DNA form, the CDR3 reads TGTGCCAGCTTCCCCGGGACTAGCCGCTACGAGCAGTACTTC. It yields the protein CASFPGTSRYEQYF.

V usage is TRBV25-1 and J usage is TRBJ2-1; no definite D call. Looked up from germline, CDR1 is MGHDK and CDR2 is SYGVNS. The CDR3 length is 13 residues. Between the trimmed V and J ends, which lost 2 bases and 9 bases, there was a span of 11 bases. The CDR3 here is CASSEPHTTEQFF. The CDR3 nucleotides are TGTGCCAGCAGTGAACCCCACACAACTGAGCAGTTCTTC.

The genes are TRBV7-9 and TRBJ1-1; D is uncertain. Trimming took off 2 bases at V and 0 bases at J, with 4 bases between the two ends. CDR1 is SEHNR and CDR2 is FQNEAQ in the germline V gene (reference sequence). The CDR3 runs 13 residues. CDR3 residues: CASSLQLNTEAFF. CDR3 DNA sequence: TGTGCCAGCAGCTTACAATTGAACACTGAAGCTTTCTTT. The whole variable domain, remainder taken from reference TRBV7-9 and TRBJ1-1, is DTGVSQNPRHKITKRGQNVTFRCDPISEHNRLYWYRQTLGQGPEFLTYFQNEAQLEKSRLLSDRFSAERPKGSFSTLEIQRTEQGDSAMYLCASSLQLNTEAFFGQGTRLTVV.

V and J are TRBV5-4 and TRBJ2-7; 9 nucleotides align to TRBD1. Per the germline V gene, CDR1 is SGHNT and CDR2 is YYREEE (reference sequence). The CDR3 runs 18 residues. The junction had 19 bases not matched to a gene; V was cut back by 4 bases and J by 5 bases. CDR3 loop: CASSLDRGLISRRDEQYF. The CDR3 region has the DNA TGTGCCAGCAGCCTGGACAGGGGCCTAATTTCCAGAAGAGACGAGCAGTACTTC. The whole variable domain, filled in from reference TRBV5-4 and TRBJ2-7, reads ETGVTQSPTHLIKTRGQQVTLRCSSQSGHNTVSWYQQALGQGPQFIFQYYREEENGRGNFPPRFSGLQFPNYSSELNVNALELDDSALYLCASSLDRGLISRRDEQYFGPGTRLTVT.

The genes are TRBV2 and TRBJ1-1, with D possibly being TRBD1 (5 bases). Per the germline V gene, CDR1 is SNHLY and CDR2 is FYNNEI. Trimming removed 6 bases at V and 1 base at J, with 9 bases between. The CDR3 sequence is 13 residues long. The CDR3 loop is CASSTGWNTEAFF. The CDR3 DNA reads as TGTGCCAGCAGCACAGGATGGAACACTGAAGCTTTCTTT.

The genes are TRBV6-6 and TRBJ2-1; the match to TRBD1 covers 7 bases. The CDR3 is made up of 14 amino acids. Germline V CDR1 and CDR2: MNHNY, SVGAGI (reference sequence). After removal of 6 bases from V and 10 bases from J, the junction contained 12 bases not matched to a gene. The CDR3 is CASRGDSTQGEQFF. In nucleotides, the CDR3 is TGTGCCAGCAGGGGGGACAGTACGCAAGGGGAGCAGTTCTTC.

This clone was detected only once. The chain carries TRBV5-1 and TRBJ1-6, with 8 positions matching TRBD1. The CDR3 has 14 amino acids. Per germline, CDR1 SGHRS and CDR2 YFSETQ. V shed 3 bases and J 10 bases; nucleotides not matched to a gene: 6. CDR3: CASSWTGLGSPLHF. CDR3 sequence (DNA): TGCGCCAGCAGCTGGACAGGGTTAGGGTCACCCCTCCACTTT.

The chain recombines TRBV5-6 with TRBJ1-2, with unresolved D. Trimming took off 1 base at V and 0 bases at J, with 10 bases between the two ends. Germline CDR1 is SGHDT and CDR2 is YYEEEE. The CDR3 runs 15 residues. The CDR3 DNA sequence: TGTGCCAGCAGCTTGAGAGAGGGAACTAACTATGGCTACACCTTC. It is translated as CASSLREGTNYGYTF.

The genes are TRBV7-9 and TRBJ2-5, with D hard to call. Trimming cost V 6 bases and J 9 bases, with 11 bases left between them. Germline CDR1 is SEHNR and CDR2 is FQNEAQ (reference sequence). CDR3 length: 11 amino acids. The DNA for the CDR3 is TGTGCCAGCAGATCCGACTCGGCCCAGTACTTC. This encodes CASRSDSAQYF. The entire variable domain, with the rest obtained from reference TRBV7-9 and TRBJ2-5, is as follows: DTGVSQNPRHKITKRGQNVTFRCDPISEHNRLYWYRQTLGQGPEFLTYFQNEAQLEKSRLLSDRFSAERPKGSFSTLEIQRTEQGDSAMYLCASRSDSAQYFGPGTRLLVL.

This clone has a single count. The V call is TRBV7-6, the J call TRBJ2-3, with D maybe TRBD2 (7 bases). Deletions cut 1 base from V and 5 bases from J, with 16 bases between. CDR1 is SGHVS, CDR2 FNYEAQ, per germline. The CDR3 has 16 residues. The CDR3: CASSLGAGAPKDTQYF. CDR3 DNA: TGTGCCAGCAGCTTAGGCGCGGGGGCCCCCAAAGATACGCAGTATTTT.

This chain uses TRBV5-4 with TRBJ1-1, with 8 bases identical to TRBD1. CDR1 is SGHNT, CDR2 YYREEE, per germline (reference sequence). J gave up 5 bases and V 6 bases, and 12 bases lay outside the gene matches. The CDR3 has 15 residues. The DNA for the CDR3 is TGTGCCAGCACCGCCGAGCGACAGGGGTGGACTGAAGCTTTCTTT. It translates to CASTAERQGWTEAFF.

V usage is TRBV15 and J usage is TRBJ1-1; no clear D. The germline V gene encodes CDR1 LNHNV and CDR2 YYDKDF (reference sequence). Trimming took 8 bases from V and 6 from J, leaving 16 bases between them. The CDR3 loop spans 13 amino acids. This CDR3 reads CATEESLTSEAFF. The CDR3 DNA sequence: TGTGCCACCGAGGAATCGTTAACATCTGAAGCTTTCTTT.

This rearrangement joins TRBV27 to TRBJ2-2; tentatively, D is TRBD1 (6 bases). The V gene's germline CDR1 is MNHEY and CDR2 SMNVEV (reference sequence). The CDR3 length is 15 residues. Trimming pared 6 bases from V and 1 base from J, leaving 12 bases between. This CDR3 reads CASSRGRMNTGELFF. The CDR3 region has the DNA TGTGCCAGCAGCAGGGGACGGATGAACACCGGGGAGCTGTTTTTT.

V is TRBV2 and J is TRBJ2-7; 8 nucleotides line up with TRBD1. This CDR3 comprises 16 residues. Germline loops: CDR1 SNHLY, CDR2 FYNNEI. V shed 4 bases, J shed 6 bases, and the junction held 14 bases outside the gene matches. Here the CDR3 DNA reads TGTGCCAGCAGTGCTGTAGGACAGGGCCATCTCGGCGAGCAGTACTTC. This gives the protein CASSAVGQGHLGEQYF.

CDR3 DNA sequence: TGTGCCTGGAAAAAGAGAGAGGTGGACCGGAGGACCACTGAAGCTTTCTTT. Its translation: CAWKKREVDRRTTEAFF. The chain employs TRBV30 and TRBJ1-1; D not certain. CDR1 is GTSNPN, CDR2 SVGIG, per germline (reference sequence). The V and J ends lost 4 bases and 4 bases respectively, with 25 bases between them. CDR3 length: 17 amino acids.

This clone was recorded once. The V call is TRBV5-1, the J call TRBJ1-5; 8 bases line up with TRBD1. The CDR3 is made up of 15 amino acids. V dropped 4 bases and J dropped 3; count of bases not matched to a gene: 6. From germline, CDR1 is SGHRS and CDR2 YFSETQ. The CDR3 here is CASSQGTGINQPQHF. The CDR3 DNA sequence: TGCGCCAGCAGCCAGGGGACAGGCATCAATCAGCCCCAGCATTTT. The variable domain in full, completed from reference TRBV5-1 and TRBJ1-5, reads KAGVTQTPRYLIKTRGQQVTLSCSPISGHRSVSWYQQTPGQGLQFLFEYFSETQRNKGNFPGRFSGRQFSNSRSEMNVSTLELGDSALYLCASSQGTGINQPQHFGDGTRLSIL.

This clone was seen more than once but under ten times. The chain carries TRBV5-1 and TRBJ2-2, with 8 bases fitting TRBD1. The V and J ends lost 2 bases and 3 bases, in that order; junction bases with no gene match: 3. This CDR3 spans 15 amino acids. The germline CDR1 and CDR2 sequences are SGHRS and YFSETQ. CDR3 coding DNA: TGCGCCAGCAGCTTTTTGGGACAGGACACCGGGGAGCTGTTTTTT. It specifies CASSFLGQDTGELFF.

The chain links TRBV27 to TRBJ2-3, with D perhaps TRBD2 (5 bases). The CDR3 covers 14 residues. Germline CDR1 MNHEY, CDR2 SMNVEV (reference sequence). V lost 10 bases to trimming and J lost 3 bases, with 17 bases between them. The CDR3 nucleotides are TGTGCCACCCAAAGAGAGGAGGAAACAGATACGCAGTATTTT. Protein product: CATQREEETDTQYF.

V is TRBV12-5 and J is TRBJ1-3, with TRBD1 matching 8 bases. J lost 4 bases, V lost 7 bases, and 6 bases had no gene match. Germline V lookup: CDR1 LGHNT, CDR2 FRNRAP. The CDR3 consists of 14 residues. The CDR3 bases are TGTGCTAGTGCTATGACAGGGGCAGGAAACACCATATATTTT. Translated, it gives CASAMTGAGNTIYF.

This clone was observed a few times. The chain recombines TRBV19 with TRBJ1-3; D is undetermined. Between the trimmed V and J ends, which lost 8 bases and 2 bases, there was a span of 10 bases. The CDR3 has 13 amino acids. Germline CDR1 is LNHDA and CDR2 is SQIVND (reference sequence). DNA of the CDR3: TGTGCCAGTTCCGAGGGTACTGGAAACACCATATATTTT. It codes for CASSEGTGNTIYF.